This T cell receptor (beta chain) was recorded in a study of cytomegalovirus exposure and HLA in healthy donors. General study results and limits: There were several of the most significant clusters that appeared linked to common viral pathogens in a later analysis.

After removal of 4 bases from V and 5 bases from J, the junction contained 7 bases not matched to a gene. CDR1 is SGHVS and CDR2 is FQNEAQ in the germline V gene. This CDR3 spans 14 amino acids. Comment on this clone: Its antigen is unknown.

PCR employed 60 Vbeta and 13 Jbeta primers. Clones were sequenced by immunoSEQ multiplex PCR, and TCRdb holds only the in-frame ones, with some missing. The sample holds some 200,000 clones, roughly four fifths seen once. The clonotype originates from a woman in her late teens or twenties in good health and CMV-seronegative. The chain employs TRBV7-8 and TRBJ1-2; 7 bases agree with TRBD1. The sample comprised PBMCs. This CDR3 is CASSSLDRPYGYTF. In DNA, the CDR3 is TGTGCCAGCAGCTCCTTGGACAGGCCATATGGCTACACCTTC.